This T cell receptor (beta chain) came from a study of blood T cell repertoires in COVID-19. Whole-study context: Acute and convalescent COVID-19 specimens originated in the United States, Italy and Spain. Nucleic acid was either cDNA or gDNA, and it came from T cells, B-cell-depleted T cells, or PBMCs.

J lost 8 bases, V lost 1 base, and 4 bases had no gene match. The germline gives CDR1 LGHDT, CDR2 YNNKEL (reference sequence). This CDR3 contains 15 residues. Original data processing: How many nucleated cells were present was estimated from reference gene primer amplification. Libraries were prepared by immunoSEQ multiplex PCR; TCRdb keeps only in-frame clonotypes and omits some of them. V, J and clone size were drawn from that table, and D and trimming were deduced from the DNA. The data contain approximately 25,000 clones, about nine tenths of them seen just once; the ten biggest clones take up around 12%.

Sequenced sample: peripheral blood. The chain has TRBV3-1 (or the pseudogene TRBV3-2) and TRBJ1-4, with 10 bases matching TRBD1. The sequence came from a woman of 80 years or more with active or convalescent COVID-19. The CDR3 DNA follows: TGTGCCAGCAGCCAAGTGGGACAGGGGATGGAAAAACTGTTTTTT. Amino acids: CASSQVGQGMEKLFF.